The 13 T cell receptor beta chains below were found in one sample sequenced in a study of T cell changes during pregnancy in multiple sclerosis. Measured with immunoSEQ multiplex PCR; TCRdb has only the in-frame clones, and not every one. The table lists about 120,000 clones, over 85% of them singletons. The sample here was peripheral blood, taken before pregnancy. The origin of the receptors is a female donor with multiple sclerosis, enrolled in a pregnancy study.

The chain uses TRBV27 and TRBJ2-1, with a possible D match to TRBD1 (6 bases). Trimming removed 5 bases from V and 0 bases from J, with 14 bases in between. Germline V lookup: CDR1 MNHEY, CDR2 SMNVEV (reference sequence). The CDR3 runs to 16 residues. The CDR3 reads CASSVSQGHSYNEQFF. The DNA of the CDR3 is TGTGCCAGCAGTGTCTCACAGGGACACTCCTACAATGAGCAGTTCTTC.

As regards this clone: A read error may account for a junction end that differs from germline. The chain has TRBV20-1 and TRBJ2-1, with unresolved D. Germline-derived CDR1 and CDR2 are DFQATT and SNEGSKA (reference sequence). This CDR3 comprises 10 residues. CDR3 DNA: TGCAGTGCTAGAGAGGGCCTCCAGATCTTC. Translation gives CSAREGLQIF.

The chain recombines TRBV27 with TRBJ2-5; 7 bases are shared with TRBD1. Germline V gives CDR1 MNHEY, CDR2 SMNVEV (reference sequence). The CDR3 is made up of 17 amino acids. After removal of 6 bases from V and 2 bases from J, the junction contained 15 bases not matched to a gene. The CDR3 nucleotides are TGTGCCAGCAGGGAATCCCGGGACAGCCTGTATCAAGAGACCCAGTACTTC. Its translation is CASRESRDSLYQETQYF.

The DNA for the CDR3 is TGTGCGCGAACCGGGACTAGCGGGAGGAGGTTGGTCGATGAGCAGTTCTTC. Its protein is CARTGTSGRRLVDEQFF. The chain recombines TRBV19 with TRBJ2-1, with 15 nucleotides matching TRBD2. Germline V gene data show CDR1 as LNHDA and CDR2 as SQIVND (reference sequence). This CDR3 is 17 amino acids long.

V and J are TRBV27 and TRBJ1-1, with TRBD1 identical over 9 bases. The J segment lost 1 base and the V segment lost 5 bases, leaving 8 bases of the junction unmatched. The CDR3 spans 16 residues. Germline lookup yields CDR1 MNHEY and CDR2 SMNVEV (reference sequence). CDR3 residues: CASSLLWDRENTEAFF. The CDR3, as DNA: TGTGCCAGCAGTCTTCTTTGGGACAGGGAGAACACTGAAGCTTTCTTT.

The chain joins TRBV5-5 to TRBJ2-4, with 7 bases identical to TRBD1. CDR1 is SGHKS and CDR2 is YYEKEE in the germline V gene (reference sequence). Trimming cost V 4 bases and J 5 bases; bases outside gene matches: 9. The CDR3 totals 15 residues. CDR3 in amino acids: CASSHRGERENIQYF. DNA of the CDR3: TGTGCCAGCAGCCACAGGGGCGAGAGGGAAAACATTCAGTACTTC.

The chain recombines TRBV5-6 with TRBJ1-1; D gene uncertain. Germline loops: CDR1 SGHDT, CDR2 YYEEEE. The CDR3 is 15 amino acids. The germline V and J ends were trimmed by 0 bases and 4 bases, with 13 bases remaining between them. CDR3 residues: CASSLAGEGGTEAFF. The CDR3 nucleotides read TGTGCCAGCAGCTTGGCCGGGGAGGGTGGCACTGAAGCTTTCTTT.

The chain combines TRBV5-1 with TRBJ1-4, with 7 bases aligning to TRBD1. The CDR3 runs 18 residues. After removal of 0 bases from V and 5 bases from J, the junction contained 13 bases not matched to a gene. Per the germline V gene, CDR1 is SGHRS and CDR2 is YFSETQ. CDR3 amino acids: CASSLGATRQGSNEKLFF. CDR3 nucleotides: TGCGCCAGCAGCTTGGGGGCTACCCGACAGGGTTCGAATGAAAAACTGTTTTTT.

The CDR3 region is CASSLGSGTGANVLTF. The CDR3 nucleotides read TGTGCCAGCAGCTTAGGGAGCGGGACTGGGGCCAACGTCCTGACTTTC. The chain links TRBV11-2 to TRBJ2-6; TRBD2 aligns across 7 bases. Trimming removed 1 base from V and 2 bases from J; junction bases left unmatched: 2. The CDR3 covers 16 residues. The germline CDR1 and CDR2 sequences are SGHAT and FQNNGV.

Details on this clone: Other DNA sequences within the sample encode an identical CDR3. The gene calls are TRBV5-1 and TRBJ2-3, with 8 bases identical to TRBD2. The CDR3 sequence is 14 residues long. J was trimmed by 2 bases and V by 8 bases; bases with no gene match: 7. The germline V gene has CDR1 SGHRS and CDR2 YFSETQ. In DNA, the CDR3 is TGCGCCAGTAGCCTTAGCGGGACCACAGATACGCAGTATTTT. Its protein product is CASSLSGTTDTQYF.

In this sample, this clone turned up once. The genes are TRBV5-4 and TRBJ2-1; D is uncertain. V lost 4 bases and J lost 4, with 9 bases in between. CDR3 size: 13 residues. CDR1 is SGHNT and CDR2 is YYREEE in the germline V gene (reference sequence). The CDR3 DNA is TGTGCCAGCAGCATGGGCAGGTACAATGAGCAGTTCTTC. As protein: CASSMGRYNEQFF.

The chain combines TRBV7-2 with TRBJ1-5; D not certain. Germline CDR1 is SGHTA and CDR2 is FQGNSA. Trimming removed 1 base at V and 9 bases at J, with 13 bases between. The CDR3 covers 14 residues. In DNA form, the CDR3 reads TGTGCCAGCAGCTTAGAGGTGCAGGCTACGCCCCAGCATTTT. This gives the protein CASSLEVQATPQHF.

DNA for the CDR3: TGTGCCATCAGTGAGTCACTAGCGCACTTCACAGATACGCAGTATTTT. Residues: CAISESLAHFTDTQYF. This chain links TRBV10-3 with TRBJ2-3, with 7 bases lining up with TRBD2. After removal of 0 bases from V and 2 bases from J, the junction contained 5 bases not matched to a gene. Germline assignment: CDR1 ENHRY and CDR2 SYGVKD. The CDR3 is made up of 16 amino acids.